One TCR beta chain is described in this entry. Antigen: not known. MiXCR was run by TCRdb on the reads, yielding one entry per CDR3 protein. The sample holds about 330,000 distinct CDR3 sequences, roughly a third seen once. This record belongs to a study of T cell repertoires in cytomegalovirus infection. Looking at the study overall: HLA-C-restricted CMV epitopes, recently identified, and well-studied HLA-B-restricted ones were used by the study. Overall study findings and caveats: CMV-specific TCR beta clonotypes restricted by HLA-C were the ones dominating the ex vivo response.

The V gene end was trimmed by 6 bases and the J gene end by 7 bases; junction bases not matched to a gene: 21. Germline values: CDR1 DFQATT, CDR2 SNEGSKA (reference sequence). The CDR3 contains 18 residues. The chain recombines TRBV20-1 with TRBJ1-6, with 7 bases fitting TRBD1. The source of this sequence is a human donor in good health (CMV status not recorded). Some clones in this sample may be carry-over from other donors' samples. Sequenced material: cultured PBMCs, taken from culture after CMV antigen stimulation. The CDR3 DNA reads TGCAGTGCCTGGTTTGGCTGGGAACCCGGGACAGACAATTCACCCCTCCACTTT. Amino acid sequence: CSAWFGWEPGTDNSPLHF.